One T cell receptor (beta chain) is described in this entry. These data are taken from a study of blood T cell repertoires in COVID-19. Study information: Samples came from the United States, Italy and Spain, spanning acute and convalescent COVID-19.

Looked up from germline, CDR1 is SGHRS and CDR2 is YFSETQ. CDR3 size: 15 residues. The V segment lost 4 bases and the J segment 4 bases; nucleotides outside the gene matches: 9. Original processing notes: Amplification from reference gene primers served as the basis for estimated nucleated cell counts. Measured with immunoSEQ multiplex PCR; TCRdb has only the in-frame clones, and not every one. That table supplies the V and J calls and clone size; D and trimming were determined from the DNA. The sample records approximately 60,000 clones, around 85% being singletons. The chain couples TRBV5-1 to TRBJ2-5; 8 bases map to TRBD1. The source is a man aged 60 to 69 with acute or convalescent COVID-19. Input material: peripheral blood. Written as DNA, the CDR3 is TGCGCCAGCAGCCGAATCGGACAGGGATCAGAGACCCAGTACTTC. Its translation is CASSRIGQGSETQYF.